This paragraph reports one T cell receptor (beta chain). Its antigen has not been determined. No per-base quality is available; no much larger clone lies one base away. Other DNA sequences in this sample translate to the same CDR3. The sample comes from a study of beta chain features in type 1 diabetes listed by TCRdb under 2018. Some background on the complete study: No differences in mean age, gender distribution, total cell number or subset yield were found between patients and healthy donors. In the study, TCRB repertoires of sorted circulating CD4+ T cell subsets from recently diagnosed type 1 diabetes patients were compared with those of matched healthy donors. A total of approximately 100 million sorted cells were examined across all samples, and the number of cells per subset was strongly correlated with RNA yield. Naive and central memory subsets were obtained from all 30 or so donors, but regulatory and stem cell-like memory subsets were isolated from only 8 patients and 8 healthy donors.

All of the isolated RNA was reverse transcribed with the High Capacity cDNA Reverse Transcription Kit, so expressed TCRB transcripts were sequenced. Naive, central memory and regulatory T cell samples underwent deep immunoSEQ sequencing, averaging about 3.57 million total reads per sample. Sorted cells were lysed in RLT buffer and RNA was extracted with DNase-treated RNeasy Micro or Mini kits, depending on cell number. To prevent cross-contamination, each cell subset was processed individually, whereas patient and healthy donor samples were processed jointly. TCRB sequences were amplified from cDNA with the immunoSEQ multiplex PCR, producing 87-bp fragments spanning the CDR3 region. Sequencing of the amplicons was done on the Illumina HiSeq platform. In the authors' own workflow: PCR bias was corrected computationally using synthetic template baselines, and reads within Hamming distance 2 were collapsed, with unmergeable singletons discarded. Reads were aligned to IMGT to assign V, D and J genes, CDR3 length, and insertions or deletions at six rearrangement sites. Within each subset, clonotype counts were normalized to sorted cell number, and only after that were true diversity and Gini coefficients computed with the tcR R package. The overlap coefficient, calculated on TCRB nucleotide sequences, was used to measure repertoire sharing. Out-of-frame TCRB sequences from naive cells were analyzed as a proxy for the pre-selection repertoire. The table comes from immuneACCESS by way of TCRdb, which keeps in-frame sequences with V and J called. Part of the clones is missing from these tables; in studies checked, under half for an unresolved V gene and the rest for unknown reasons. V and J calls and clone size are given by that table; D and trimming were obtained from the DNA. The table for this sample lists hundreds of thousands of clones; about 16% of them were counted only once. Around 0.095% of the sample comes from the top ten.

A single peripheral blood draw of around 0.11 L on average was collected from each donor into heparinised tubes. A BD FACSAria II was used to sort naive, central memory, regulatory and stem cell-like memory CD4+ T cells with a panel that included CD45RO, CCR7, CD25, CD127, CD95 and CD27. Purity was above 95% for every sorted population. Right away, PBMCs were isolated by Lymphoprep density gradient centrifugation and were stained directly, with no culture step. To minimize batch effects, samples were stained and sorted in pairs, one healthy donor with one patient per experiment. The paper as a whole reports these results and caveats: Because cDNA was sequenced instead of genomic DNA, highly expressing activated cells could be over-represented, though the groups showed no difference in activation or CD3 levels. Shorter templates might be favored by PCR, yet because patient and control samples were amplified and corrected together, any such skew would affect both groups equally. A moderate but significant shortening of TCRB CDR3 length was observed in type 1 diabetes patients in all four CD4+ subsets. Naive, central memory and regulatory TCRB repertoires appeared more similar among patients than among healthy donors. Because the HLA sub-analyses included only small numbers of individuals, any influence of HLA type on TCRB rearrangement was left unresolved. Patients with type 1 diabetes made fewer insertions and deleted more nucleotides at VDJ recombination sites, implying thymic rearrangement abnormalities.

V loses 4 bases, J loses 4 bases, and the germline ends lie 5 bases apart. CDR1 GTSNPN and CDR2 SVGIG are derived from the germline V gene (reference sequence). CDR3 length: 11 amino acids, cysteine to phenylalanine. Only CDR3 DNA is held: 33 bases, read in frame from base 1. This chain is built from TRBV30 and TRBJ2-1; no D gene can be assigned with confidence. The receptor was derived from a man aged 18 to 30 in good health. The sample taken for sequencing was naive CD4+ T cells from blood. The cell subset or site label on this specimen signifies: true naive CD4+ T cells. The nucleotides are TGTGCCTGGACAGGATACAATGAGCAGTTCTTC. Its translation is CAWTGYNEQFF.